This T cell receptor (beta chain) was identified in a study of control samples from healthy donors and cancer patients (TCRdb year 2020). About this clone itself: Its antigen remains undetermined. Base qualities are not at hand, and no much larger clone is one base apart.

V is reduced by 1 base and J by 15 bases, leaving a spacing of 13 bases between them. From its cysteine to its phenylalanine, the CDR3 spans 12 amino acids. Only the CDR3 region is kept as DNA, spanning 36 bases read in frame from base 1. Sequences SGHAT (CDR1) and FQNNGV (CDR2) are obtained from the germline V gene. Library creation used the immunoSEQ multiplex PCR assay. The clones in this table, taken by TCRdb from immuneACCESS, are in-frame only. Not every clone is retained; where verified, under half of the shortfall comes from an unresolved V gene, and the cause of the rest is unknown. The sample has 110,000 to 150,000 clones on record, 75% to 90% of them singletons. The ten largest account for approximately 9.4% of the sample.

This receptor was obtained from a woman aged 25 to 39 in good health. Recombination linked TRBV11-2 to TRBJ2-1; the D gene cannot be named for sure. Sequenced sample: blood. This receptor carries the CDR3 CASSLVRYRPFF. The nucleotide sequence reads TGTGCCAGCAGCTTAGTGAGGTATCGCCCGTTCTTC.